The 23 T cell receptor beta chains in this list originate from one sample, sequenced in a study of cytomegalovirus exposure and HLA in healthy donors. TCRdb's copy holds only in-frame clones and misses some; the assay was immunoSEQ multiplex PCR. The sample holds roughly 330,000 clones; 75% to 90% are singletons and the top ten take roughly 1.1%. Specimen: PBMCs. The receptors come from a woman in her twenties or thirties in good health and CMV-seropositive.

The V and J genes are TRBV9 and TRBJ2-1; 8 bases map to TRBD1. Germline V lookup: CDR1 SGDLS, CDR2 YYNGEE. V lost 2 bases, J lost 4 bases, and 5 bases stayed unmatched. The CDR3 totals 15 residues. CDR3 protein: CASSVGTGGYNEQFF. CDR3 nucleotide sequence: TGTGCCAGCAGCGTTGGGACAGGTGGTTACAATGAGCAGTTCTTC.

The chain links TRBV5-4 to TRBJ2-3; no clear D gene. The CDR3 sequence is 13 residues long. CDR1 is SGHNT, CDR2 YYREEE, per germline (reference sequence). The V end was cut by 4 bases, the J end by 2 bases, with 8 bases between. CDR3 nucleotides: TGTGCCAGCAGCCCCCGGACCACAGATACGCAGTATTTT. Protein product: CASSPRTTDTQYF. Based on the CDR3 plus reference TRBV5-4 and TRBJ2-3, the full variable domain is ETGVTQSPTHLIKTRGQQVTLRCSSQSGHNTVSWYQQALGQGPQFIFQYYREEENGRGNFPPRFSGLQFPNYSSELNVNALELDDSALYLCASSPRTTDTQYFGPGTRLTVL.

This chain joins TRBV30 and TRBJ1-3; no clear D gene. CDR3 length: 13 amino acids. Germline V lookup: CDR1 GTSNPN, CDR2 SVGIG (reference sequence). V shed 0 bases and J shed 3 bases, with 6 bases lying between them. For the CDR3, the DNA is TGTGCCTGGAGTGTCCTGAGTGGAAACACCATATATTTT. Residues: CAWSVLSGNTIYF.

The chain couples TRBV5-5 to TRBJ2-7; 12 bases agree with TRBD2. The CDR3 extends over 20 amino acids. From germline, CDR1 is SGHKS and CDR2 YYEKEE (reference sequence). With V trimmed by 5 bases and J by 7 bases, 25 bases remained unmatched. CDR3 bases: TGTGCCAGCAGTGCCCAGGGGGCCGAAACTAGCGGGAGGACCCTCGGGGAGCAGTACTTC. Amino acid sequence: CASSAQGAETSGRTLGEQYF.

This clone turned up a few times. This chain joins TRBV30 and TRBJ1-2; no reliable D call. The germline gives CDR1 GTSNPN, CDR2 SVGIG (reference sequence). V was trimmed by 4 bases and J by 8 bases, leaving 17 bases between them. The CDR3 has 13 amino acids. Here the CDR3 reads CAWTRQAAGGYTF. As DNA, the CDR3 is TGTGCCTGGACCCGGCAGGCGGCCGGGGGCTACACCTTC.

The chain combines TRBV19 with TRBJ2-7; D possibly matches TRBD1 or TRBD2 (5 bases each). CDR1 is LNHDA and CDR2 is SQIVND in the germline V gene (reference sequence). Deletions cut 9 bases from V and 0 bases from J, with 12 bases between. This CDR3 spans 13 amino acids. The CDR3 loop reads CASRDLSSYEQYF. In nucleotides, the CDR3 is TGTGCCAGCCGGGACCTGAGCTCCTACGAGCAGTACTTC.

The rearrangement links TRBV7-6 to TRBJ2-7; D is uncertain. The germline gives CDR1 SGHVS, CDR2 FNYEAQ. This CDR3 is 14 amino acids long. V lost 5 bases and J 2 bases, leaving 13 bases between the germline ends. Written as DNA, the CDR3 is TGTGCCAGCAGCGCAAGTGGCCCAGCCTACGAGCAGTACTTC. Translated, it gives CASSASGPAYEQYF.

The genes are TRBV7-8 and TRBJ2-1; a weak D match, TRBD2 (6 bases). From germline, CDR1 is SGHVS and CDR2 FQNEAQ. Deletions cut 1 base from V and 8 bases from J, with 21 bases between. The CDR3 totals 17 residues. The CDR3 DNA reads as TGTGCCAGCAGCTTAGGGGGTGGAACTAGCCTCACCGATGAGCAGTTCTTC. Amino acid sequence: CASSLGGGTSLTDEQFF.

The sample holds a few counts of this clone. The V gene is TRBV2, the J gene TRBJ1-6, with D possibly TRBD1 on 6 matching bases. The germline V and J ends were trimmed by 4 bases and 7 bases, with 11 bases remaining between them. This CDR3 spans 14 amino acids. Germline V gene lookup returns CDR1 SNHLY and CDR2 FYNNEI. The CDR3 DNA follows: TGTGCCAGCAGTGCTGGGGACACCAATTCACCCCTCCACTTT. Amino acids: CASSAGDTNSPLHF.

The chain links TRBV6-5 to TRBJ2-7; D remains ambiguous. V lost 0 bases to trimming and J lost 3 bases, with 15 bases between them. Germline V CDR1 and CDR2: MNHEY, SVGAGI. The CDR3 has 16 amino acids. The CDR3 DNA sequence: TGTGCCAGCAGTTACTCACGGAGTTTGGGTCTCTACGAGCAGTACTTC. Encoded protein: CASSYSRSLGLYEQYF.

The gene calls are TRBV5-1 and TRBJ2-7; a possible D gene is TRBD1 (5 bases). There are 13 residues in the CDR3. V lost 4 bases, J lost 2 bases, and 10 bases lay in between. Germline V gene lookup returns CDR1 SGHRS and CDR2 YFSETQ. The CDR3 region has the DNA TGCGCCAGCAGCATTACAGGCCCCTACGAGCAGTACTTC. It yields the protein CASSITGPYEQYF.

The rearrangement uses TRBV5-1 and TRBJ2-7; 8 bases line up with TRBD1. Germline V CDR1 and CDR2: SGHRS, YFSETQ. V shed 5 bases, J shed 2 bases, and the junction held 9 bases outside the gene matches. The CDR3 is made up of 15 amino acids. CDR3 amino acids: CASRQDRGPTYEQYF. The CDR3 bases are TGCGCCAGCAGGCAAGACAGGGGTCCTACCTACGAGCAGTACTTC. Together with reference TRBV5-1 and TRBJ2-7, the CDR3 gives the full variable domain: KAGVTQTPRYLIKTRGQQVTLSCSPISGHRSVSWYQQTPGQGLQFLFEYFSETQRNKGNFPGRFSGRQFSNSRSEMNVSTLELGDSALYLCASRQDRGPTYEQYFGPGTRLTVT.

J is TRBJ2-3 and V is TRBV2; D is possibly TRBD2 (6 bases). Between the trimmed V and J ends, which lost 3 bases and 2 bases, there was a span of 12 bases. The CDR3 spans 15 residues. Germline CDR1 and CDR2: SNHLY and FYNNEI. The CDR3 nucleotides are TGTGCCAGCAGTGATCGCCGCGGGACCACAGATACGCAGTATTTT. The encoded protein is CASSDRRGTTDTQYF. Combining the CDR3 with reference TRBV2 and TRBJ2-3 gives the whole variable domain EPEVTQTPSHQVTQMGQEVILRCVPISNHLYFYWYRQILGQKVEFLVSFYNNEISEKSEIFDDQFSVERPDGSNFTLKIRSTKLEDSAMYFCASSDRRGTTDTQYFGPGTRLTVL.

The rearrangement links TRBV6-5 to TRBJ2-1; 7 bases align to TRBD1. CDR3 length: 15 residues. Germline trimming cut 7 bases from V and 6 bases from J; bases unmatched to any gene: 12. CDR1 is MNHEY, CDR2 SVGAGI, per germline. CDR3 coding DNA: TGTGCCAGCAAGCCAGGGGACAGTCACCGCAATGAGCAGTTCTTC. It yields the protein CASKPGDSHRNEQFF.

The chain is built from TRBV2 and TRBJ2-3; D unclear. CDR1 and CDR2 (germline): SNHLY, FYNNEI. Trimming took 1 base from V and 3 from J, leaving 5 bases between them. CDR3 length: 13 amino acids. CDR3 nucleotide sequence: TGTGCCAGCAGTGAAGAATCTACAGATACGCAGTATTTT. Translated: CASSEESTDTQYF.

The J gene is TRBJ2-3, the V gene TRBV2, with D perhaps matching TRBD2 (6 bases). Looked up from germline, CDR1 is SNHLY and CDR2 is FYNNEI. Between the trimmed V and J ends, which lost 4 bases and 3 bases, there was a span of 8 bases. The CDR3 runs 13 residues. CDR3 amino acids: CASSVAVTDTQYF. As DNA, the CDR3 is TGTGCCAGCAGTGTAGCGGTTACAGATACGCAGTATTTT.

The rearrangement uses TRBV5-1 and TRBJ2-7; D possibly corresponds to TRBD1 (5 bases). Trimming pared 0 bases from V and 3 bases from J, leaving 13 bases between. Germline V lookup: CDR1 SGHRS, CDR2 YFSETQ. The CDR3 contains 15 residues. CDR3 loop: CASSLATGKFYEQYF. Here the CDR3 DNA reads TGCGCCAGCAGCTTGGCAACAGGCAAGTTCTACGAGCAGTACTTC.

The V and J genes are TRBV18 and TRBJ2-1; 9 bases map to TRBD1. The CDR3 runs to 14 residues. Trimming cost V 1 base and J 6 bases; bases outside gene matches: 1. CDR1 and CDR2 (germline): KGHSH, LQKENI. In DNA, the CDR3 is TGTGCCAGCTCACCACGGACAGGGGTCAATGAGCAGTTCTTC. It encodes CASSPRTGVNEQFF. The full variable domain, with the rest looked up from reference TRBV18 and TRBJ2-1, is NAGVMQNPRHLVRRRGQEARLRCSPMKGHSHVYWYRQLPEEGLKFMVYLQKENIIDESGMPKERFSAEFPKEGPSILRIQQVVRGDSAAYFCASSPRTGVNEQFFGPGTRLTVL.

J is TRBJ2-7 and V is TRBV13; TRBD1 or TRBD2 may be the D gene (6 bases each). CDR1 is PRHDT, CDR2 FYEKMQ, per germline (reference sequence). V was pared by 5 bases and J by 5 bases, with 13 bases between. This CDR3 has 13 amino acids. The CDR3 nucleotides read TGTGCCAGCAGCCCTAGGGGGGTGGACGAGCAGTACTTC. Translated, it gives CASSPRGVDEQYF.

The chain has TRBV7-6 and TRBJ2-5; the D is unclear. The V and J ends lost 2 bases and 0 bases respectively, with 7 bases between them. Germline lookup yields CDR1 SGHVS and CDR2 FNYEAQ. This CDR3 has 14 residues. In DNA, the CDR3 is TGTGCCAGCAGCTTAACTGAGTACCAAGAGACCCAGTACTTC. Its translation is CASSLTEYQETQYF.

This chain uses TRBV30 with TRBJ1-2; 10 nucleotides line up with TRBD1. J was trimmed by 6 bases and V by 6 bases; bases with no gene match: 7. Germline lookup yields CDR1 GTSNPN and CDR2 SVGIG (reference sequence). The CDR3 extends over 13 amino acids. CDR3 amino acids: CACLTGTGDGYTF. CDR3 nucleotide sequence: TGTGCCTGCCTAACCGGGACAGGGGATGGCTACACCTTC.

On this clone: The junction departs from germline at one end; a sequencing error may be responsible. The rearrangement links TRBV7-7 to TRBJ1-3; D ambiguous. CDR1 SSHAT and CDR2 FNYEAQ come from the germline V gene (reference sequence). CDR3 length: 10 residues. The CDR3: CASSFGPQYF. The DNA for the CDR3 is TGTGCCAGCAGCTTTGGACCGCAATACTTT. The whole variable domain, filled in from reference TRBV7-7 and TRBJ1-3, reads GAGVSQSPRYKVTKRGQDVTLRCDPISSHATLYWYQQALGQGPEFLTYFNYEAQPDKSGLPSDRFSAERPEGSISTLTIQRTEQRDSAMYRCASSFGPQYFGEGSWLTVV.

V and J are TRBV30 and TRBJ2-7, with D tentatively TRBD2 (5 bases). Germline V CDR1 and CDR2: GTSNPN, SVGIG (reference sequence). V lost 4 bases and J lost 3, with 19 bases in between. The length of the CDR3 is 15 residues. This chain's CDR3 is CAWKPGGSSLYEQYF. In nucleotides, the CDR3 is TGTGCCTGGAAACCTGGTGGGAGTAGTCTCTACGAGCAGTACTTC.